A single sample gave rise to the 8 T cell receptor beta chains below, sequenced in a study of T cell clonality in common variable immunodeficiency. The assay was immunoSEQ multiplex PCR, and TCRdb's table has in-frame clones only and misses some. This repertoire holds about 31,000 clones, and none appear only once. The sequencing input was peripheral blood mononuclear cells. These receptor sequences come from a person between 18 and 75 years old in good health.

In its sample, this clone was seen a few times. The CDR3 end falls 3 residues outside the read, so it is completed with the germline J gene. This sequence joins TRBV7-2 and TRBJ2-3, with D possibly being TRBD2 (5 bases). The CDR3 is 14 residues long. The ends were cut back, 5 bases at V and 1 base at J, with 10 bases in the middle. From germline, CDR1 is SGHTA and CDR2 FQGNSA. The CDR3 bases that were read are TGTGCCAGCAGCCGCCTGAGGGGCACAGATACG. Encoded protein: CASSRLRGTDT. The full-length CDR3 reads as CASSRLRGTDTQYF. Full variable domain (rest looked up from reference TRBV7-2 and TRBJ2-3): GAGVSQSPSNKVTEKGKDVELRCDPISGHTALYWYRQSLGQGLEFLIYFQGNSAPDKSGLPSDRFSAERTGGSVSTLTIQRTQQEDSAVYLCASSRLRGTDTQYFGPGTRLTVL.

This clone showed up many times. The missing CDR3 end, 3 residues past where the read stops, is filled in from the germline J gene. The chain links TRBV5-1 to TRBJ2-2; 9 bases are shared with TRBD1. Trimming took 4 bases from V and 3 from J; bases not matched to a gene: 7. CDR3 length: 16 residues. The germline V gene has CDR1 SGHRS and CDR2 YFSETQ. CDR3 bases read: TGCGCCAGCAGCATTACAGGGGGCCCGGACACCGGGGAG. Residues: CASSITGGPDTGE. The entire CDR3 protein reads CASSITGGPDTGELFF.

This clone appeared many times. The CDR3 goes on 3 residues after the read ends, and that part is filled in from the germline J gene. This sequence joins TRBV20-1 and TRBJ2-2; the match to TRBD1 covers 8 bases. The CDR3 runs to 14 residues. In germline, CDR1 is DFQATT, CDR2 SNEGSKA (reference sequence). CDR3 DNA (partial): TGCAGTGCTAGATCCGGACAGGGAGGTGAAAAG. The encoded protein is CSARSGQGGEK. The CDR3, in full, reads CSARSGQGGEKLFF.

This clone showed up many times. The read ends 3 residues before the CDR3 terminus; that terminus is restored from the germline J gene. The chain combines TRBV18 with TRBJ2-7; D is possibly TRBD1 (6 bases). CDR1 and CDR2 (germline): KGHSH, LQKENI. The CDR3 extends over 13 amino acids. V was shortened by 2 bases and J by 3 bases, with 8 bases between the two germline ends. CDR3 DNA, as far as it was read: TGTGCCAGCTCACCAAAGACAGGCTACGAG. Amino acids: CASSPKTGYE. The full-length CDR3 reads as CASSPKTGYEQYF. Full variable domain (remainder filled in from reference TRBV18 and TRBJ2-7): NAGVMQNPRHLVRRRGQEARLRCSPMKGHSHVYWYRQLPEEGLKFMVYLQKENIIDESGMPKERFSAEFPKEGPSILRIQQVVRGDSAAYFCASSPKTGYEQYFGPGTRLTVT.

This clone has a count of ten or more. The read stops 3 residues short of the end of the CDR3; the missing end is completed from the germline J gene. The rearrangement joins TRBV7-6 to TRBJ2-1, with 11 bases that match TRBD2. This CDR3 spans 18 amino acids. V lost 3 bases, J lost 5 bases, and 12 bases stayed unmatched. Germline-derived CDR1 and CDR2 are SGHVS and FNYEAQ. CDR3 bases read: TGTGCCAGCAGCTTTACTAGCGGGAGCTCTTGGGGGAACAATGAG. This gives the protein CASSFTSGSSWGNNE. From start to end, the CDR3 is CASSFTSGSSWGNNEQFF.

For this clone: The read comes to an end 3 residues before the CDR3 does, leaving the germline J gene to fill in the end. This chain connects TRBV6-4 to TRBJ1-2; D is possibly TRBD1 (6 bases). The CDR3 runs to 17 residues. Germline V lookup: CDR1 MRHNA, CDR2 SNTAGT. V lost 0 bases and J lost 4, with 18 bases in between. CDR3 bases read: TGTGCCAGCAGTGACTCATACGGGGGGCGGCCCGGCTATGGC. It yields the protein CASSDSYGGRPGYG. The whole CDR3 sequence is CASSDSYGGRPGYGYTF.

This clone was seen ten or more times. With the read ending 3 residues before the CDR3 end, the germline J gene is used to fill in that end. This rearrangement joins TRBV6-2 or TRBV6-3 to TRBJ2-7, with D hard to call. The germline V and J ends were trimmed by 2 bases and 1 base, with 12 bases remaining between them. The CDR3 covers 15 residues. In germline, CDR1 is MNHEY, CDR2 SVGEGT. The chain's CDR3 is CASSYPAPLSYEQYF. The sequenced CDR3 bases are TGTGCCAGCAGTTACCCGGCCCCACTATCCTACGAG.

This clone was seen repeatedly, ten times or more. Coverage ceases 3 residues before the CDR3 finishes, and the germline J gene fills in the end. The rearrangement uses TRBV12-3 or TRBV12-4 and TRBJ2-1; D may be TRBD1 (6 bases). This CDR3 is built from 13 residues. V was clipped by 4 bases and J by 8 bases, with 12 bases between them. CDR3 bases read: TGTGCCAGCAGTTACACACAGGGTCATGAG. Amino acid sequence: CASSYTQGHE. The full CDR3 is CASSYTQGHEQFF.